This entry concerns a single T cell receptor (beta chain). Amplification used 60 Vbeta primers and 13 Jbeta primers. Libraries were prepared by immunoSEQ multiplex PCR; TCRdb keeps only in-frame clonotypes and omits some of them. In the table there are about 100,000 clones, 75% to 80% of which are singletons. These data come from a study of cytomegalovirus exposure and HLA in healthy donors. Germline values: CDR1 SNHLY, CDR2 FYNNEI. The CDR3 runs to 17 residues. The V gene lost 8 bases and the J gene lost 4 bases, with 23 bases spanning the gap. This TCR was recovered from a man between 60 and 75 years old in good health and CMV-seropositive. The chain is built from TRBV2 and TRBJ2-2, with TRBD2 as a possible D gene (7 bases). Material: PBMCs. CDR3 nucleotides: TGTGCCAGCGGGGGATTTGGAGGGGGGGCGACCACCGGGGAGCTGTTTTTT. This gives the protein CASGGFGGGATTGELFF. The full variable domain, its missing parts supplied by reference TRBV2 and TRBJ2-2, is EPEVTQTPSHQVTQMGQEVILRCVPISNHLYFYWYRQILGQKVEFLVSFYNNEISEKSEIFDDQFSVERPDGSNFTLKIRSTKLEDSAMYFCASGGFGGGATTGELFFGEGSRLTVL.